The clone carrying this T cell receptor beta chain was seen a few times. As yet, its antigen is unknown. The second PCR ran about 6 to 12 cycles with a sample-barcoded 5' primer and J-beta primers. Carrying 12 random nucleotides, a template-switch adaptor labeled each individual cDNA molecule. TCRdb reprocessed the 5' RACE reads with MiXCR, giving one entry per CDR3 protein. Counted here are hundreds of thousands of distinct CDR3 sequences, around a quarter occurring once; the ten biggest clones make up 9.4%. This record comes from a study of blood T cells in healthy people across ages. Study-wide findings and caveats: Using unsorted PBMCs precluded a conclusive naive versus antigen-experienced comparison.

V gave up 5 bases and J gave up 4 bases; unmatched junction bases: 13. The CDR3 contains 16 residues. This sample was also put to use in a study of T cells of mothers and their children.

The sequence came from a boy between 10 and 17 years old in good health. The rearrangement uses TRBV12-3 or TRBV12-4 and TRBJ1-1, with 7 bases aligning to TRBD1. Sequences were obtained from blood. This CDR3 reads CASSPQDRDKGTEAFF. CDR3 coding DNA: TGTGCCAGCAGTCCGCAAGACAGGGATAAAGGCACTGAAGCTTTCTTT.